A selection of T cell receptor beta chains follows, all from one sample in a study of tumor-infiltrating lymphocytes in oesophageal squamous cell carcinoma. Using its own MiXCR run on the PCR reads, TCRdb lists one record per CDR3 protein. Among 8,500 to 14,000 distinct CDR3 sequences listed, roughly 53% were seen once. Specimen: esophageal tumor tissue. The receptor set was obtained from a male donor with esophageal squamous cell carcinoma. CDR3s include the opening cysteine and the closing phenylalanine or tryptophan. Each record gives: V gene, clone size, D gene, J gene, CDR3 length, CDR3 protein, CDR3 DNA. D genes are given only for firm matches. Some rows mark clone size as missing; the rest say once, few, many or name a class of expanded clone.

>TRBV7-4|-|-|TRBJ2-5|12
CASSTSGIEQYF
TGTGCCAGCAGCACCTCAGGGATTGAGCAGTACTTC
>TRBV7-6|-|TRBD2|TRBJ2-1|16
CASSLEAGTRVDEQFF
TGTGCCAGCAGCTTAGAGGCGGGGACTAGAGTGGATGAGCAGTTCTTC
>TRBV7-6|-|TRBD2|TRBJ2-1|17
CASSSLGLAGGYNEQFF
TGTGCCAGCAGCTCCCTGGGGCTAGCGGGAGGTTACAATGAGCAGTTCTTC
>TRBV6-8|-|TRBD1|TRBJ1-5|15
CASKTRRGSRQPQHF
TGTGCCAGCAAAACGCGCAGGGGGTCGCGACAGCCCCAGCATTTT
>TRBV28|many|-|TRBJ2-3|13
CASSPPSTDTQYF
TGTGCCAGCAGTCCACCCAGCACAGATACGCAGTATTTT
>TRBV19|-|-|TRBJ2-6|16
CASSIEGVSGANVLTF
TGTGCCAGTAGTATCGAGGGTGTCTCTGGGGCCAACGTCCTGACTTTC
>TRBV7-4|-|-|TRBJ1-4|14
CASSPSQTREKLFF
TGTGCCAGCAGCCCCTCCCAAACGAGGGAAAAACTGTTTTTT
>TRBV27|many|-|TRBJ2-2|15
CASSRMEGYTGELFF
TGTGCCAGCAGTAGAATGGAGGGTTACACCGGGGAGCTGTTTTTT
>TRBV5-6|many|-|TRBJ2-1|13
CASTQLGRGEQFF
TGTGCCAGCACCCAGCTGGGTAGGGGTGAGCAGTTCTTC
>TRBV12-3/TRBV12-4|-|TRBD2|TRBJ2-5|16
CASSFLAGEGAETQYF
TGTGCCAGCAGTTTTCTAGCGGGAGAAGGCGCAGAGACCCAGTACTTC
>TRBV7-2|-|TRBD2|TRBJ2-1|16
CASSFLSGRTVNEQFF
TGTGCCAGCAGCTTCCTGAGCGGGAGAACGGTCAATGAGCAGTTCTTC
>TRBV7-6|few|-|TRBJ2-1|15
CASSGRQGRYNEQFF
TGTGCCAGCAGCGGACGGCAGGGGAGGTACAATGAGCAGTTCTTC
>TRBV4-1|many|-|TRBJ2-1|15
CASSQERDSYNEQFF
TGCGCCAGCAGCCAAGAACGGGACTCCTACAATGAGCAGTTCTTC
>TRBV10-3|few|-|TRBJ2-5|14
CAISDTAYQETQYF
TGTGCCATCAGTGACACAGCCTACCAAGAGACCCAGTACTTC
>TRBV7-2|-|TRBD2|TRBJ2-1|15
CASSFGGARGNEQFF
TGTGCCAGCAGCTTCGGGGGGGCGCGGGGCAATGAGCAGTTCTTC
>TRBV7-6|-|TRBD1|TRBJ2-3|15
CASSPSRDRVATQYF
TGTGCCAGCAGCCCGTCCCGGGACAGGGTAGCCACGCAGTATTTT
>TRBV25-1|-|TRBD2|TRBJ2-4|13
CATGLAGIYEQYF
TGTGCCACGGGACTAGCGGGAATCTATGAGCAGTACTTC
>TRBV24-1|-|-|TRBJ2-5|14
CATSDRDTQETQYF
TGTGCCACCAGCGATCGGGACACTCAAGAGACCCAGTACTTC
>TRBV7-6|-|TRBD2|TRBJ2-3|14
CASSLGLAAGTQYF
TGTGCCAGCAGCTTAGGGCTAGCGGCTGGCACGCAGTATTTT
>TRBV5-6|-|-|TRBJ1-6|13
CASSFLVGETQYF
TGTGCCAGCAGCTTCCTTGTGGGGGAGACCCAGTACTTT
>TRBV6-1|many|-|TRBJ2-3|17
CASSYHLPGESTDTQYF
TGTGCCAGCAGTTACCATCTTCCGGGAGAGAGCACAGATACGCAGTATTTT
>TRBV28|-|TRBD1|TRBJ1-2|16
CASSTTGQGADYGYTF
TGTGCCAGCAGTACCACGGGACAGGGGGCGGACTATGGCTACACCTTC
>TRBV27|-|TRBD2|TRBJ2-1|14
CATYLAEGDTEQFF
TGTGCCACCTACCTAGCGGAGGGTGACACTGAGCAGTTCTTC
>TRBV7-2|-|-|TRBJ1-6|14
CASSLSPAASPLHF
TGTGCCAGCAGCTTAAGCCCAGCAGCCTCACCCCTCCACTTT
>TRBV7-8|-|TRBD1|TRBJ2-7|15
CASSPGQGPSYEQYF
TGTGCCAGCAGCCCAGGACAGGGACCCTCCTACGAGCAGTACTTC
>TRBV28|-|TRBD1|TRBJ1-2|13
CASSLWTGYGYTF
TGTGCCAGCAGTTTATGGACAGGGTATGGCTACACCTTC
>TRBV12-3/TRBV12-4|-|-|TRBJ2-5|15
CASSFYPARQETQYF
TGTGCCAGCAGTTTTTACCCGGCCCGCCAAGAGACCCAGTACTTC
>TRBV7-2|-|-|TRBJ2-5|13
CASSLSRQETQYF
TGTGCCAGCAGCTTATCCAGGCAAGAGACCCAGTACTTC
>TRBV7-2|-|-|TRBJ2-3|16
CASSFSSGFSTDTQYF
TGTGCCAGCAGCTTTTCGAGCGGGTTTAGCACAGATACGCAGTATTTT
>TRBV28|many|-|TRBJ1-3|13
CASSLYQGNTIYF
TGTGCCAGCAGTTTATATCAGGGAAACACCATATATTTT
>TRBV7-2|-|TRBD2|TRBJ2-1|16
CASSLVVAGRYNEQFF
TGTGCCAGCAGCTTAGTTGTAGCGGGAAGATACAATGAGCAGTTCTTC
>TRBV6-6|-|-|TRBJ2-2|11
CASKNTGELFF
TGTGCCAGCAAGAACACCGGGGAGCTGTTTTTT
>TRBV2|-|-|TRBJ2-6|16
CASSEAWQTGANVLTF
TGTGCCAGCAGTGAAGCGTGGCAGACTGGGGCCAACGTCCTGACTTTC
>TRBV24-1|-|TRBD1|TRBJ2-5|17
CATSDPPGQGAGETQYF
TGTGCCACCAGTGATCCCCCGGGACAGGGGGCAGGTGAGACCCAGTACTTC
>TRBV20-1|-|-|TRBJ2-1|15
CSASSGGNSYNEQFF
TGCAGTGCTAGCTCGGGCGGGAACTCCTACAATGAGCAGTTCTTC
>TRBV7-2|-|TRBD2|TRBJ2-1|16
CASSTRTSGRYNEQFF
TGTGCCAGCAGCACTCGGACTAGCGGGAGGTACAATGAGCAGTTCTTC
>TRBV24-1|-|TRBD1|TRBJ1-1|13
CATSGGGRTEAFF
TGTGCCACCAGTGGAGGGGGCAGGACTGAAGCTTTCTTT
>TRBV6-6|-|-|TRBJ1-1|14
CASSYSKGRTEAFF
TGTGCCAGCAGTTACTCGAAAGGGAGGACTGAAGCTTTCTTT
>TRBV7-2|once|-|TRBJ2-7|14
CASSVLVGSYEQYF
TGTGCCAGCAGCGTCCTAGTGGGGTCCTACGAGCAGTACTTC
>TRBV6-1|-|TRBD2|TRBJ2-1|15
CASSEDAGGPGEQFF
TGTGCCAGCAGTGAAGATGCGGGAGGGCCGGGTGAGCAGTTCTTC
>TRBV7-3|-|TRBD1|TRBJ2-5|15
CASSGDRGGIETQYF
TGTGCCAGCAGCGGCGACAGGGGGGGAATAGAGACCCAGTACTTC
>TRBV27|many|-|TRBJ2-5|13
CASSSRSHNEQYF
TGTGCCAGCAGTTCCAGGAGTCACAATGAGCAGTACTTC
>TRBV28|medium-sized|TRBD1|TRBJ2-5|16
CASSPTSDRSQETQYF
TGTGCCAGCAGTCCTACCTCGGACAGGTCCCAAGAGACCCAGTACTTC
>TRBV7-3|-|-|TRBJ2-3|15
CASSLTGASTDTQYF
TGTGCCAGCAGCTTAACCGGGGCTAGCACAGATACGCAGTATTTT
>TRBV7-2|-|-|TRBJ2-5|12
CASSLKGETQYF
TGTGCCAGCAGCTTAAAGGGGGAGACCCAGTACTTC
>TRBV5-1|many|TRBD2|TRBJ2-5|15
CASSQGLADQETQYF
TGCGCCAGCAGCCAGGGACTAGCGGACCAAGAGACCCAGTACTTC
>TRBV24-1|-|-|TRBJ2-3|13
CATSDLAYGTQYF
TGTGCCACCAGTGATTTGGCCTACGGTACGCAGTATTTT
>TRBV23-1|-|-|TRBJ2-1|14
CASSQSEGSPEQFF
TGCGCCAGCAGTCAATCTGAGGGCAGCCCTGAGCAGTTCTTC
>TRBV7-2|-|-|TRBJ2-1|15
CASSLYRQGGNEQFF
TGTGCCAGCAGCTTATACCGACAGGGAGGAAATGAGCAGTTCTTC
>TRBV7-2|few|TRBD2|TRBJ2-5|17
CASSLVSSGRAWETQYF
TGTGCCAGCAGCTTAGTTTCTAGCGGGAGGGCCTGGGAGACCCAGTACTTC
>TRBV7-6|-|TRBD1|TRBJ1-3|16
CASSLGPGTGGNTIYF
TGTGCCAGCAGCTTAGGGCCCGGGACAGGAGGAAACACCATATATTTT
>TRBV5-1|many|TRBD2|TRBJ2-1|15
CASSLTPGLVGEQFF
TGCGCCAGCAGCCTAACCCCCGGACTAGTCGGTGAGCAGTTCTTC
>TRBV6-6|-|TRBD2|TRBJ2-1|15
CASSWLAGGGDEQFF
TGTGCCAGCAGTTGGCTAGCGGGAGGCGGTGATGAGCAGTTCTTC
>TRBV6-6|many|-|TRBJ1-4|14
CASSYSRGDGKLFF
TGTGCCAGCAGTTACTCGAGGGGGGATGGAAAACTGTTTTTT
>TRBV7-8|-|TRBD2|TRBJ2-5|15
CASSFGLATQETQYF
TGTGCCAGCAGCTTTGGACTAGCGACACAAGAGACCCAGTACTTC
>TRBV7-3|-|-|TRBJ2-5|16
CASSLYGIGDADTQYF
TGTGCCAGCAGCTTATATGGCATTGGGGATGCAGATACGCAGTACTTC
>TRBV28|many|-|TRBJ2-5|15
CASSLNNRPKETQYF
TGTGCCAGCAGTTTGAACAACCGACCGAAAGAGACCCAGTACTTC
>TRBV7-3|few|-|TRBJ2-1|11
CASSHSNEQFF
TGTGCCAGCAGCCATAGCAATGAGCAGTTCTTC